This T cell receptor (beta chain) was sequenced in a study of cytomegalovirus exposure and HLA in healthy donors. Overall study results and limits: Among TCR beta chains, those listed as cytomegalovirus-associated numbered around 180. A later analysis appeared to link common viral pathogens to several of the most significant clusters.

Turning to this clone: As yet, its antigen is unknown.

13 Jbeta primers and 60 Vbeta primers were used for the PCR. Libraries were prepared by immunoSEQ multiplex PCR; TCRdb keeps only in-frame clonotypes and omits some of them. The table lists 150,000 to 200,000 clones, about 75% of them singletons. V lost 0 bases and J lost 14, with 10 bases in between. There are 11 residues in the CDR3. The germline CDR1 and CDR2 sequences are SNHLY and FYNNEI. This TCR was sampled from a male donor in good health and CMV-seronegative. Sequencing input: PBMCs. J is TRBJ1-2 and V is TRBV2; D is unclear. CDR3 DNA: TGTGCCAGCAGTGAAGCGCTTTGGCCGACCTTC. Amino acids: CASSEALWPTF. Complete variable domain (other parts from reference TRBV2 and TRBJ1-2): EPEVTQTPSHQVTQMGQEVILRCVPISNHLYFYWYRQILGQKVEFLVSFYNNEISEKSEIFDDQFSVERPDGSNFTLKIRSTKLEDSAMYFCASSEALWPTFGSGTRLTVV.